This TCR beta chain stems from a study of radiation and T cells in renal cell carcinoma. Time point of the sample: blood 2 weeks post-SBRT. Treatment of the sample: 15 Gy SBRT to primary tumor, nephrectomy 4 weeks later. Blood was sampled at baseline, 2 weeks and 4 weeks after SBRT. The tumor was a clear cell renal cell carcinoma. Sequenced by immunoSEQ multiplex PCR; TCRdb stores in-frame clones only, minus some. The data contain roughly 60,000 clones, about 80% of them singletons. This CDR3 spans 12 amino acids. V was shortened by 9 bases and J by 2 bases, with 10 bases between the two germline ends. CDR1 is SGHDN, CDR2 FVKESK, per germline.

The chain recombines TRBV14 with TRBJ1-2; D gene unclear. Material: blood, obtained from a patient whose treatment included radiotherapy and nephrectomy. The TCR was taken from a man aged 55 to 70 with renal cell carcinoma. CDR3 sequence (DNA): TGTGCCAGTTCAGGAAGCAACTATGGCTACACCTTC. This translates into CASSGSNYGYTF.